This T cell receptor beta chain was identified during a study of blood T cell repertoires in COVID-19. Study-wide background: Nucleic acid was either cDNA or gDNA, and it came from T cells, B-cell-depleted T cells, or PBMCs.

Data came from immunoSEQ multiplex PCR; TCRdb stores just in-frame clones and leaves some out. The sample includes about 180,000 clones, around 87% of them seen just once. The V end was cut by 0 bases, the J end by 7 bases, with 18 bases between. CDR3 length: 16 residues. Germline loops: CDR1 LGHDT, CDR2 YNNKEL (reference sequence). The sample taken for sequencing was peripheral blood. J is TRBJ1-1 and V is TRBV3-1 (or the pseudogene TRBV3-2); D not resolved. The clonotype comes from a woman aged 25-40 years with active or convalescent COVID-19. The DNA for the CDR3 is TGTGCCAGCAGCCAAGAGGAAAATTATGCGGGTGATGAAGCTTTCTTT. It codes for CASSQEENYAGDEAFF.